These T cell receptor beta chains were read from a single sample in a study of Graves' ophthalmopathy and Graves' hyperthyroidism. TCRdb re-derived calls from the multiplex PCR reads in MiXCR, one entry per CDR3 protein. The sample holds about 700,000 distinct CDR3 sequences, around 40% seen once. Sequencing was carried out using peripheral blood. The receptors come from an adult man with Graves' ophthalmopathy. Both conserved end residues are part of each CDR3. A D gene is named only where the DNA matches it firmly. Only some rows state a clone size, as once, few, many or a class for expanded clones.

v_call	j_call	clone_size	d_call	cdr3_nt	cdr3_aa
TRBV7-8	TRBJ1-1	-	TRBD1	TGTGCCAGCGTTCTTGGACAGGGTAACACTGAAGCTTTCTTT	CASVLGQGNTEAFF
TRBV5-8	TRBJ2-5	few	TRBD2	TGTGCCAGCAGCTCCGATGCGGGGGTCGCGGGGGAGACCCAGTACTTC	CASSSDAGVAGETQYF
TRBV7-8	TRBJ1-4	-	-	TGTGCCAGCTCACCAAGCAAAGGAACCAATGAAAAACTGTTTTTT	CASSPSKGTNEKLFF
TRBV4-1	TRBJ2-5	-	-	TGCGCCAGCAGCCAAGAAGGCCTCCGGGCGGAGACCCAGTACTTC	CASSQEGLRAETQYF
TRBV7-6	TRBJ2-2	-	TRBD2	TGTGCCAGCAGCTTATTCTACCCTAGCGGGAGGGACGGCCCCGGGGAGCTGTTTTTT	CASSLFYPSGRDGPGELFF
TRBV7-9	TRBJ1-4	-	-	TGTGCCAGCAGCTTAGCCTCGGACGGTGAAAAACTGTTTTTT	CASSLASDGEKLFF
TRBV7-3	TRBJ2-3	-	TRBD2	TGTGCCAGCAGCTTAGGCGGGGGGGCGGCAGATACGCAGTATTTT	CASSLGGGAADTQYF
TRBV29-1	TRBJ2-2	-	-	TGCAGCGTTGCCCCGGACGGGGCCGGGGAGCTGTTTTTT	CSVAPDGAGELFF
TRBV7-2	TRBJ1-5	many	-	TGTGCCAGCAGCCTACAGCCAGATCAGCCCCAGCATTTT	CASSLQPDQPQHF
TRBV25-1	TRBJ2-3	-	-	TGTGCCAGCAGTATTACAGGGAAAAACACAGATACGCAGTATTTT	CASSITGKNTDTQYF
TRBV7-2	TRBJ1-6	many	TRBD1	TGTGCCAGCAGCTCGACAGGGGAGTATTCACCCCTCCACTTT	CASSSTGEYSPLHF
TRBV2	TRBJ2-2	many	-	TGTGCCAGCAGTGCGTCGACGGAGAACACCGGGGAGCTGTTTTTT	CASSASTENTGELFF
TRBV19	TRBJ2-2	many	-	TGTGCCAGTAGTTGGGAGATGAACACCGGGGAGCTGTTTTTT	CASSWEMNTGELFF
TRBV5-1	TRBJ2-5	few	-	TGCGCCAGCAGCTTGGGACTAGTCGGAGAGACCCAGTACTTC	CASSLGLVGETQYF
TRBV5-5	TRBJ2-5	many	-	TGTGCCAGCAGCTTGGTAACAGTTGGGGCCGGGACCCAGTACTTC	CASSLVTVGAGTQYF
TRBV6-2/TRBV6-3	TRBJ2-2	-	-	TGTGCCAGCTCGGGAGCGAACACCGGGGAGCTGTTTTTT	CASSGANTGELFF
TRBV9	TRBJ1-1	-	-	TGTGCCAGCAGCGTGGCGGGGCAGGGTACGAACACTGAAGCTTTCTTT	CASSVAGQGTNTEAFF
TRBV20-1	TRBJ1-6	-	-	TGCAGTGCTAGAGATCTACGGGGTAATAGCAATTCACCCCTCCACTTT	CSARDLRGNSNSPLHF
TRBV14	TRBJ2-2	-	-	TGTGCCAGCAGCCAAAGTCTCTCCGCCGGGGAGCTGTTTTTT	CASSQSLSAGELFF
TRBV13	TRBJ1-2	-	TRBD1	TGTGCCAGCAAGGCAGGGGGAACAGGCGACACCTATGGCTACACCTTC	CASKAGGTGDTYGYTF
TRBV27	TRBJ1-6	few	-	TGTGCCAGCAGTCCTCGGACCGAGTGGAATTCACCCCTCCACTTT	CASSPRTEWNSPLHF
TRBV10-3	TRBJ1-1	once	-	TGTGCCATCAGTGACCGGGGCCGGGGCACTGAAGCTTTCTTT	CAISDRGRGTEAFF
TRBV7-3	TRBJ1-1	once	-	TGCGCCAGCAGCTTTGAGGGGCGGGGCACTGAAGCTCTCTTT	CASSFEGRGTEALF
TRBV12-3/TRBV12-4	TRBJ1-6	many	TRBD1	TGTGCCAGCAGTGTACAGGGGCCACAATCACCCCTCCACTTT	CASSVQGPQSPLHF
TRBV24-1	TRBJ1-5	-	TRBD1	TGTGCCACCAGTGATCGGACAGGGGGCGCGTTAGAGACCCAGCATTTT	CATSDRTGGALETQHF
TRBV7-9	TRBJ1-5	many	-	TGTGCCAGCAGTTTTGATTCTCGGTCGCCTCAGCATTTT	CASSFDSRSPQHF
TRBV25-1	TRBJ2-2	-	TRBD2	TGTGCCAGCAATACTATCTATCTAGCGGAGTTATGGAACACCGGGGAGCTGTTTTTT	CASNTIYLAELWNTGELFF
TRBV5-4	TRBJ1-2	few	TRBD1	TGTGCCAGCAGTTTCGACAGGGCTGGCTACACCTTC	CASSFDRAGYTF
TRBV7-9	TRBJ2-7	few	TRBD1	TGTGCCAGCAGCTTAACAGGGGGTGAGATCTACGAGCAGTACTTC	CASSLTGGEIYEQYF
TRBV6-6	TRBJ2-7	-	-	TGTGCCAGCAGTGAAGCCGAACTTTACCTCTACGAGCAGTACTTC	CASSEAELYLYEQYF
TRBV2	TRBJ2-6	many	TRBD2	TGTGCCAGCACCCTGGGGAGGGCCTCTGGGGCCAACGTCCTGACTTTC	CASTLGRASGANVLTF
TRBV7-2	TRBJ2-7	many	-	TGTGCCAGCAGAATTAAGGGCAACTACGAGCAGTACTTC	CASRIKGNYEQYF
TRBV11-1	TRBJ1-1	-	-	TGTGCCAGCAGTTACACGGGATACACTGAAGCTTTCTTT	CASSYTGYTEAFF
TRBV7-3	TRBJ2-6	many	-	TGTGCCAGCAGCTTACAATCAAGGGAGTATGGGGCCAACGTCCTGACTTTC	CASSLQSREYGANVLTF
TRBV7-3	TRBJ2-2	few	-	TGTGCCAGCAGCCCGCGACCCACCGGGGAGCTGTTTTTT	CASSPRPTGELFF
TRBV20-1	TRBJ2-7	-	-	TGCAGTGCTAGAGATGAATTCAGGAATCCCTACGAGCAGTACTTC	CSARDEFRNPYEQYF
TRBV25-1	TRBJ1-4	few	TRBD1	TGTGCCAGCAGTTTATCCCGGACAGGGACGAGGGGCAAACTGTTTTTT	CASSLSRTGTRGKLFF
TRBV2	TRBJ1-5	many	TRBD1	TGTGCCAGCAGGTATGGGACAGAGTATCAGCCCCAGCATTTT	CASRYGTEYQPQHF
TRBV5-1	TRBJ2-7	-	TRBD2	TGCGCCAGCAGCTCCGAGATGGGGACTAGCGTTTTCTACGAGCAGTACTTC	CASSSEMGTSVFYEQYF
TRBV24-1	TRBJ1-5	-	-	TGTGCCAGCAGGCGGACAGTGAGGGGCAATCAGCCCCAGCATTTT	CASRRTVRGNQPQHF